This T cell receptor (beta chain) was found in a study of cytomegalovirus exposure and HLA in healthy donors. V lost 6 bases, J lost 3 bases, and 21 bases lay in between. Germline CDR1 reads ENHRY; CDR2 reads SYGVKD. The CDR3 spans 16 residues. Method: immunoSEQ multiplex PCR; TCRdb's copy keeps in-frame clones and lacks some. The sample carries around 190,000 clones, around 80% recorded once. The sequence came from a woman aged 25 to 39 in good health and CMV-seronegative. Sequenced: PBMCs. The chain is built from TRBV10-3 and TRBJ2-7; possibly TRBD2 for D (6 bases). CDR3 nucleotides: TGTGCCATCAGGGCCGGGGCGGGGAGTGGAGGCTACGAGCAGTACTTC. This encodes CAIRAGAGSGGYEQYF.